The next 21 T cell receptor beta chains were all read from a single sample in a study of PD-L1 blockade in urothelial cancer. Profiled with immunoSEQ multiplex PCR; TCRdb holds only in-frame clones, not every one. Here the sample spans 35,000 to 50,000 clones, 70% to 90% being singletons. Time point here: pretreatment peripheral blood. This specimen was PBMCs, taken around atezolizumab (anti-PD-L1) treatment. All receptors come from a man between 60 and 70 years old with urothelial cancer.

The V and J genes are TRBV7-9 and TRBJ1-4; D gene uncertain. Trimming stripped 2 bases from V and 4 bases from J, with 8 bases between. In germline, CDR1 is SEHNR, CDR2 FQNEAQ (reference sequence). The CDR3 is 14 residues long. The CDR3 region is CASSLLRSNEKLFF. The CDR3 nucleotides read TGTGCCAGCAGCTTACTTAGGAGTAATGAAAAACTGTTTTTT.

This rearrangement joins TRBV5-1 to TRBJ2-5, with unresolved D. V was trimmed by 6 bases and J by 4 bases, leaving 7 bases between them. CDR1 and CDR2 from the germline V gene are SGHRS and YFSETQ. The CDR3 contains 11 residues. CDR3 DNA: TGCGCCAGCACCCCCGGAGAGACCCAGTACTTC. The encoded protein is CASTPGETQYF. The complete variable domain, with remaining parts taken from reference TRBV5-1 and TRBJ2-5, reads KAGVTQTPRYLIKTRGQQVTLSCSPISGHRSVSWYQQTPGQGLQFLFEYFSETQRNKGNFPGRFSGRQFSNSRSEMNVSTLELGDSALYLCASTPGETQYFGPGTRLLVL.

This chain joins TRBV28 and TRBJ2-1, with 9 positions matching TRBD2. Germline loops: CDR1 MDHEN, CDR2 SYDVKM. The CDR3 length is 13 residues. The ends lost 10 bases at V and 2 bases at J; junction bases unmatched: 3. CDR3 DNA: TGTGCCATCGCGGGAGGGCCCTACAATGAGCAGTTCTTC. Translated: CAIAGGPYNEQFF.

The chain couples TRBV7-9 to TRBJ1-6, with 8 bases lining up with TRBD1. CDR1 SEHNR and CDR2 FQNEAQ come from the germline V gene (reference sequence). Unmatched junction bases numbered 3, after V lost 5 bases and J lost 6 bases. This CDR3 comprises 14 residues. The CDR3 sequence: CASSRTGSNSPLHF. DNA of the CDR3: TGTGCCAGCAGCAGGACAGGGTCTAATTCACCCCTCCACTTT.

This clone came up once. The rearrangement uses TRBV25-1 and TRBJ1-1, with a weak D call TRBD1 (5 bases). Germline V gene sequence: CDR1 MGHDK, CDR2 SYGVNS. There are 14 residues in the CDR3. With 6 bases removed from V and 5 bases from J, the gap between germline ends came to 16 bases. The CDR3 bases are TGTGCCAGCAGCCTCGGGGCCGCGGGGACTGAAGCTTTCTTT. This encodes CASSLGAAGTEAFF.

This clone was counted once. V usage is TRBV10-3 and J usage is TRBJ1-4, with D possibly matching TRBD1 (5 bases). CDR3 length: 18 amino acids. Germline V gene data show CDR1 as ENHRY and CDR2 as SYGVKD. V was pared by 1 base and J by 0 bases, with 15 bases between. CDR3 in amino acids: CAISEWVTDDATNEKLFF. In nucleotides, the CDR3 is TGTGCCATCAGTGAGTGGGTGACAGATGATGCAACTAATGAAAAACTGTTTTTT.

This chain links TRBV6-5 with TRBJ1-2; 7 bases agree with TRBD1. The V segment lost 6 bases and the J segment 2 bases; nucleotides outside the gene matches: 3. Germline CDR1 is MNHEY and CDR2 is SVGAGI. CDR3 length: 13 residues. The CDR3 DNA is TGTGCCAGCAGGCCGGGACAGAACTATGGCTACACCTTC. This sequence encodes CASRPGQNYGYTF.

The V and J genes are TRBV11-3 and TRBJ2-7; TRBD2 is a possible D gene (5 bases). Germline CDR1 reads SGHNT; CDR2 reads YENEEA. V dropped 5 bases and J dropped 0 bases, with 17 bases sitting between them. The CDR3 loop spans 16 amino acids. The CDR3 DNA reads TGTGCCAGCAGCCCCCCGCCAGCGGTTAGCTCCTACGAGCAGTACTTC. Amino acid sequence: CASSPPPAVSSYEQYF.

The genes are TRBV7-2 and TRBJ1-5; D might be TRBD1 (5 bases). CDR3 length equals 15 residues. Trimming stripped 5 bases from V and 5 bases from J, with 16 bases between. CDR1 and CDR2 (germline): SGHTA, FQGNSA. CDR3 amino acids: CASSHLGPGDQPQHF. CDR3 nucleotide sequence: TGTGCCAGCAGCCACCTTGGACCGGGGGATCAGCCCCAGCATTTT.

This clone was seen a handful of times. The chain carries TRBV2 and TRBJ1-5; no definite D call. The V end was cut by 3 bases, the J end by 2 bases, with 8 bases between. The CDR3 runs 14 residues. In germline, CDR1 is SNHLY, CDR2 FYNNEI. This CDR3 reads CASSERGGNQPQHF. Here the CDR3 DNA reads TGTGCCAGCAGTGAGAGAGGTGGCAATCAGCCCCAGCATTTT.

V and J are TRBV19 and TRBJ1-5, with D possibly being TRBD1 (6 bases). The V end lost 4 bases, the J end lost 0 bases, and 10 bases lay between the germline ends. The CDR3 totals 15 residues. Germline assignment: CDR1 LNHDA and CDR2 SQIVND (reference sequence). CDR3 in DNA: TGTGCCAGTAGTAAGGACAGCTATAGCAATCAGCCCCAGCATTTT. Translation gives CASSKDSYSNQPQHF.

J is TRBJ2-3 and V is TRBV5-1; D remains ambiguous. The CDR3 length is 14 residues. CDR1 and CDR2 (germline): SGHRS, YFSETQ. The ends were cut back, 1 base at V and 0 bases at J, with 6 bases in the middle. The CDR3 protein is CASSLMESTDTQYF. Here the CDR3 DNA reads TGCGCCAGCAGCTTGATGGAGAGCACAGATACGCAGTATTTT.

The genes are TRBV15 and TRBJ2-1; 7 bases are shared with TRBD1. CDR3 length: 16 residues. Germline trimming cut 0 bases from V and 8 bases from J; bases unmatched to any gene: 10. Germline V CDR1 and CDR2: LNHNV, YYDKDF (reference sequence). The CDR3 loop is CATSRDPVRGMDEQFF. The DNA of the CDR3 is TGTGCCACCAGCAGAGATCCAGTCAGGGGGATGGATGAGCAGTTCTTC.

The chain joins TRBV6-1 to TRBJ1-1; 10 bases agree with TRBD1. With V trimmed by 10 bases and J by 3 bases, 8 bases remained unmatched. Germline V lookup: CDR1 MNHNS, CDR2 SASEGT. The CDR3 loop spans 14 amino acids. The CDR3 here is CATTVTGGYTEAFF. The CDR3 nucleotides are TGTGCCACCACCGTGACAGGGGGCTACACTGAAGCTTTCTTT.

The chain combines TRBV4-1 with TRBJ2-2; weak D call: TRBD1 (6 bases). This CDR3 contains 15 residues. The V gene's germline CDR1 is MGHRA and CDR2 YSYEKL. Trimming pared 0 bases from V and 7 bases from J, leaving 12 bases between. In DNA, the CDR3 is TGCGCCAGCAGCCAAGAGGCGCAGGGGTTCGGGGAGCTGTTTTTT. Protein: CASSQEAQGFGELFF.

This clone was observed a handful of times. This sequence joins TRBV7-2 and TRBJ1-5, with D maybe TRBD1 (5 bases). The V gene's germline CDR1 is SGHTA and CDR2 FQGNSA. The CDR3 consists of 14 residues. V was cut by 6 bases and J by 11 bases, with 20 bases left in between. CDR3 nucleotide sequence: TGTGCCAGCAGTCCCGGGGGGGTGGTCAGAACCCAGCATTTT. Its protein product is CASSPGGVVRTQHF. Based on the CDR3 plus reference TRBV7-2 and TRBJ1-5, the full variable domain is GAGVSQSPSNKVTEKGKDVELRCDPISGHTALYWYRQSLGQGLEFLIYFQGNSAPDKSGLPSDRFSAERTGGSVSTLTIQRTQQEDSAVYLCASSPGGVVRTQHFGDGTRLSIL.

The CDR3: CASSYSSGGAGEQFF. In nucleotides, the CDR3 is TGCGCCAGCAGCTACTCTAGCGGGGGGGCTGGTGAGCAGTTCTTC. The chain combines TRBV5-1 with TRBJ2-1; TRBD2 agrees at 12 bases. This CDR3 has 15 residues. The J segment lost 9 bases and the V segment lost 3 bases, leaving 7 bases of the junction unmatched. Germline V lookup: CDR1 SGHRS, CDR2 YFSETQ.

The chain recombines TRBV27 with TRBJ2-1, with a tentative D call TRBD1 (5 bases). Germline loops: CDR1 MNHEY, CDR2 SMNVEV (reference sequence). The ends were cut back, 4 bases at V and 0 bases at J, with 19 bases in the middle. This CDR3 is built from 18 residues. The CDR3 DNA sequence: TGTGCCAGCAGTTCCTTCCTAGGGTTAGGGGACTCCTACAATGAGCAGTTCTTC. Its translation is CASSSFLGLGDSYNEQFF.

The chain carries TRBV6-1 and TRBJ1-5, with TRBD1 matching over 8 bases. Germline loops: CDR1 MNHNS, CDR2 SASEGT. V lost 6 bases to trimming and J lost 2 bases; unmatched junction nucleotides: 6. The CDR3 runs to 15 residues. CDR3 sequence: CASSTGQGRNQPQHF. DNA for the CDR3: TGTGCCAGCAGCACCGGACAGGGACGCAATCAGCCCCAGCATTTT.

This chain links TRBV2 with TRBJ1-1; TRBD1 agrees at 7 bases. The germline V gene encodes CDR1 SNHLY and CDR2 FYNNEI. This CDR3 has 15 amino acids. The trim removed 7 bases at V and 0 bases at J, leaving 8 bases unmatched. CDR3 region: CASTRTGVMNTEAFF. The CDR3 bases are TGTGCCAGCACGAGAACAGGGGTTATGAACACTGAAGCTTTCTTT.

The CDR3 DNA sequence: TGCAGTGCTAGGGACAGGGACGGCTACACCTTC. Its protein is CSARDRDGYTF. This rearrangement joins TRBV20-1 to TRBJ1-2; 8 positions agree with TRBD1. Germline values: CDR1 DFQATT, CDR2 SNEGSKA (reference sequence). The ends lost 3 bases at V and 8 bases at J; junction bases unmatched: 2. The length of the CDR3 is 11 residues.